Each of the 14 T cell receptor beta chains below was sequenced from the same sample in a study of identical twins. TCRdb re-derived calls from the 5' RACE reads in MiXCR, one entry per CDR3 protein. The sample lists hundreds of thousands of distinct CDR3 sequences; 15% to 20% were seen once. The sample was also linked to a second study, of T cells expressing NK-cell markers.

Material: PBMCs. The origin of the receptors is a woman aged 18 to 35 in good health.

This chain links TRBV5-1 with TRBJ2-7, with D unresolved. The germline V gene has CDR1 SGHRS and CDR2 YFSETQ. This CDR3 comprises 14 residues. V shed 4 bases and J shed 0 bases, with 11 bases lying between them. CDR3 sequence (DNA): TGCGCCAGCAGCCTGGCCTGGGGCTCCTACGAGCAGTACTTC. It codes for CASSLAWGSYEQYF.

This clonotype showed up just a few times. The chain combines TRBV10-3 with TRBJ2-2; D is possibly TRBD2 (6 bases). V was clipped by 6 bases and J by 8 bases, with 10 bases between them. CDR1 and CDR2 from the germline V gene are ENHRY and SYGVKD. The CDR3 totals 12 residues. The CDR3 here is CAIRSTSGELFF. The CDR3 DNA reads as TGTGCCATCAGATCGACTAGTGGGGAGCTGTTTTTT.

The rearrangement uses TRBV7-6 and TRBJ1-4; D unresolved. Per germline, CDR1 SGHVS and CDR2 FNYEAQ. This CDR3 has 13 residues. V was trimmed by 1 base and J by 8 bases, leaving 8 bases between them. CDR3: CASSLGPREKLFF. The DNA of the CDR3 is TGTGCCAGCAGCTTAGGGCCCCGCGAAAAACTGTTTTTT.

This clonotype was seen a handful of times. The J gene is TRBJ2-1, the V gene TRBV5-1; D gene unclear. The germline V gene has CDR1 SGHRS and CDR2 YFSETQ. Trimming shortened V by 6 bases and J by 1 base, and 17 bases separated the two germline ends. CDR3 size: 16 residues. Written as DNA, the CDR3 is TGCGCCAGCACGAATCTTGGCACCCTTTCCTACAATGAGCAGTTCTTC. This gives the protein CASTNLGTLSYNEQFF.

This rearrangement joins TRBV20-1 to TRBJ2-1, with D unresolved. The CDR3 spans 15 residues. CDR1 is DFQATT, CDR2 SNEGSKA, per germline (reference sequence). V lost 0 bases to trimming and J lost 0 bases, with 9 bases between them. DNA for the CDR3: TGCAGTGCTAGAGATATCATGGGCTCCTACAATGAGCAGTTCTTC. It yields the protein CSARDIMGSYNEQFF.

In this sample, this clonotype turned up a few times. The genes are TRBV18 and TRBJ2-7, with no clear D. Germline lookup yields CDR1 KGHSH and CDR2 LQKENI. Deletions cut 1 base from V and 7 bases from J, with 5 bases between. The CDR3 totals 11 residues. CDR3 DNA sequence: TGTGCCAGCTCACCACAGGGAGAGCAGTACTTC. This encodes CASSPQGEQYF.

This clonotype was counted only a few times. The rearrangement uses TRBV7-9 and TRBJ1-1; no firm D call. The CDR3 runs 15 residues. Deletions cut 1 base from V and 1 base from J, with 10 bases between. Germline CDR1 is SEHNR and CDR2 is FQNEAQ (reference sequence). The CDR3 sequence: CASSLVRARNTEAFF. The CDR3 DNA reads as TGTGCCAGCAGCTTAGTCCGGGCCAGGAACACTGAAGCTTTCTTT.

The genes are TRBV7-2 and TRBJ1-6; the match to TRBD1 covers 7 bases. V shed 3 bases and J 9 bases; nucleotides not matched to a gene: 14. This CDR3 comprises 17 residues. Per the germline V gene, CDR1 is SGHTA and CDR2 is FQGNSA. CDR3 sequence: CASSFKGTGASGSPLHF. As DNA, the CDR3 is TGTGCCAGCAGCTTTAAGGGCACAGGGGCGAGTGGTTCACCCCTCCACTTT. The whole variable domain, remainder taken from reference TRBV7-2 and TRBJ1-6, is GAGVSQSPSNKVTEKGKDVELRCDPISGHTALYWYRQSLGQGLEFLIYFQGNSAPDKSGLPSDRFSAERTGGSVSTLTIQRTQQEDSAVYLCASSFKGTGASGSPLHFGNGTRLTVT.

As regards this clonotype: A junction boundary mismatches the germline segment, possibly from a read error. J is TRBJ2-1 and V is TRBV20-1; D ambiguous. Germline V gives CDR1 DFQATT, CDR2 SNEGSKA (reference sequence). This CDR3 has 9 amino acids. The CDR3 DNA sequence: TGCAGTGCCCCTGGGCACCTCATCTTC. Translation: CSAPGHLIF.

This clonotype has a count of ten or more. This chain uses TRBV3-1 with TRBJ2-1, with 8 bases aligning to TRBD2. This CDR3 region has 16 residues. The germline CDR1 and CDR2 sequences are LGHDT and YNNKEL (reference sequence). V was pared by 0 bases and J by 8 bases, with 9 bases of the junction left unmatched. The CDR3 nucleotides read TGTGCCAGCAGCCAAGATTTCGGGGGGGGCCCAGATGAGCAGTTCTTC. Protein sequence: CASSQDFGGGPDEQFF.

This clonotype was observed a few times. This rearrangement joins TRBV9 to TRBJ1-1; TRBD1 agrees at 7 bases. This CDR3 spans 16 amino acids. The J segment lost 0 bases and the V segment lost 4 bases, leaving 9 bases of the junction unmatched. Germline CDR1 and CDR2: SGDLS and YYNGEE. CDR3 sequence (DNA): TGTGCCAGCAGCTTACGGGACAGTCACATGAACACTGAAGCTTTCTTT. This codes for CASSLRDSHMNTEAFF.

This clonotype was counted only a few times. The chain joins TRBV5-1 to TRBJ2-5, with D perhaps given as TRBD1 or TRBD2 (5 bases each). The V and J ends lost 2 bases and 0 bases respectively, with 11 bases between them. Germline V gene lookup returns CDR1 SGHRS and CDR2 YFSETQ. This CDR3 has 15 residues. The CDR3: CASSFAGAYQETQYF. The CDR3 DNA is TGCGCCAGCAGCTTTGCCGGGGCGTACCAAGAGACCCAGTACTTC. The full variable domain, in which reference TRBV5-1 and TRBJ2-5 provide the parts outside the CDR3, is KAGVTQTPRYLIKTRGQQVTLSCSPISGHRSVSWYQQTPGQGLQFLFEYFSETQRNKGNFPGRFSGRQFSNSRSEMNVSTLELGDSALYLCASSFAGAYQETQYFGPGTRLLVL.

The sample holds a few counts of this clonotype. The chain employs TRBV20-1 and TRBJ2-5; D is undetermined. V dropped 5 bases and J dropped 7 bases, with 14 bases sitting between them. This CDR3 has 12 residues. Looked up from germline, CDR1 is DFQATT and CDR2 is SNEGSKA (reference sequence). The CDR3 is CSAESGPGTQYF. The CDR3 nucleotides read TGCAGTGCTGAGTCCGGCCCTGGGACCCAGTACTTC.

This clonotype was detected only a few times. The chain employs TRBV12-3 or TRBV12-4 and TRBJ2-7; D is undetermined. This CDR3 region has 14 residues. Trimming pared 4 bases from V and 11 bases from J, leaving 21 bases between. CDR3 protein: CASSSDANRATEYF. The CDR3 DNA follows: TGTGCCAGCAGTTCCGATGCGAATCGGGCGACGGAGTACTTC.